A selection of T cell receptor beta chains follows, all from one sample in a study of beta chain features in type 1 diabetes. Here immunoSEQ multiplex PCR was the method, and the copy in TCRdb shows in-frame clones only, minus some. The sample holds more than 300,000 clones, around 10% seen once. Source material: central memory CD4+ T cells from blood. The receptors come from a man aged 25-45 years with type 1 diabetes. The CDR3 runs from the conserved cysteine through the conserved F or W. Fields, in order: V gene, clone size, D gene, J gene, CDR3 protein, CDR3 DNA. D genes are given only for firm matches. Only part of the rows carry a size: once, few, many, or a class if the clone is expanded.

TRBV29-1	NA	NA	TRBJ2-5	CSVARLQETQYF	TGCAGCGTTGCCCGGCTCCAAGAGACCCAGTACTTC
TRBV6-5	few	TRBD2	TRBJ2-3	CASTSGDTDTQYF	TGTGCCAGCACAAGCGGGGATACAGATACGCAGTATTTT
TRBV5-1	NA	NA	TRBJ1-3	CASSLGPSSGNTIYF	TGCGCCAGCAGCTTGGGGCCCAGCTCTGGAAACACCATATATTTT
TRBV5-1	few	NA	TRBJ2-5	CASSLGLFGVQETQYF	TGCGCCAGCAGCTTGGGCCTTTTTGGGGTCCAAGAGACCCAGTACTTC
TRBV27	NA	NA	TRBJ2-7	CASSSHRNYEQYF	TGTGCCAGCAGTTCGCACAGGAACTACGAGCAGTACTTC
TRBV4-1	few	NA	TRBJ2-6	CASSQETASTGANVLTF	TGCGCCAGCAGCCAAGAAACAGCAAGCACTGGGGCCAACGTCCTGACTTTC
TRBV27	NA	NA	TRBJ2-1	CASSFMGSDEQFF	TGTGCCAGCAGTTTCATGGGTTCCGATGAGCAGTTCTTC
TRBV5-1	many	NA	TRBJ2-1	CASARVTGFQGEQFF	TGCGCCAGCGCGCGGGTAACAGGGTTCCAAGGTGAGCAGTTCTTC
TRBV2	many	NA	TRBJ1-3	CASLAWGNTIYF	TGTGCCAGCCTTGCCTGGGGAAACACCATATATTTT
TRBV7-6	NA	TRBD2	TRBJ2-3	CASSLVGGAGTTDTQYF	TGTGCCAGCAGCTTAGTCGGGGGGGCAGGCACCACAGATACGCAGTATTTT
TRBV7-2	many	NA	TRBJ2-3	CASGGWADTQYF	TGTGCCAGCGGGGGATGGGCAGATACGCAGTATTTT